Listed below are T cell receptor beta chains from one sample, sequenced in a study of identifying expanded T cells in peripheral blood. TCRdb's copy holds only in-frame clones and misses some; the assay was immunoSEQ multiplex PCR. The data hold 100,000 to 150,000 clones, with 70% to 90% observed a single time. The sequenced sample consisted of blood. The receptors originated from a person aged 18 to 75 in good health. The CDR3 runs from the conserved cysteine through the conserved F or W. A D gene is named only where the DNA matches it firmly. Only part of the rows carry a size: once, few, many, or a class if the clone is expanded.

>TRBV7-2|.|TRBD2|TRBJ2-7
CASSPGGDLSYEQYF
TGTGCCAGCAGTCCGGGGGGGGACCTCTCCTACGAGCAGTACTTC
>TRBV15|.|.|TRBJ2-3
CATSSLVGSYTQYF
TGTGCCACCAGCAGCCTGGTAGGTTCCTATACGCAGTATTTT
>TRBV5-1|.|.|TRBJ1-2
CASSPDQSYGYTF
TGCGCCAGCAGCCCGGACCAGAGCTATGGCTACACCTTC
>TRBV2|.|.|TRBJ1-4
CASSNQAGNEKLFF
TGTGCCAGCAGTAATCAGGCGGGGAATGAAAAACTGTTTTTT
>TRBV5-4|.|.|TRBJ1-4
CASSLNAASTNEKLFF
TGTGCCAGCAGCTTGAACGCGGCTTCAACTAATGAAAAACTGTTTTTT
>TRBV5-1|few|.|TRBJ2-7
CASSLEQPSYEQYF
TGCGCCAGCAGCTTGGAGCAGCCCTCCTACGAGCAGTACTTC
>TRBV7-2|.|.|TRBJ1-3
CASSLAFQSGNTIYF
TGTGCCAGCAGCTTAGCTTTTCAGTCTGGAAACACCATATATTTT
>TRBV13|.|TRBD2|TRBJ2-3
CASSFGLAGGTPRSTDTQYF
TGTGCCAGCAGCTTCGGACTAGCGGGGGGAACCCCCCGGAGCACAGATACGCAGTATTTT
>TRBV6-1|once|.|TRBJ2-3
CASSEADGTDTQYF
TGTGCCAGCAGTGAAGCGGATGGCACAGATACGCAGTATTTT
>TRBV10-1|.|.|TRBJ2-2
CASSRTPNTGELFF
TGCGCCAGCAGTCGGACTCCGAACACCGGGGAGCTGTTTTTT
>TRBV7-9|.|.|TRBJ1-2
CASSRNDFGYGYTF
TGTGCCAGCAGTCGTAATGATTTTGGCTATGGCTACACCTTC
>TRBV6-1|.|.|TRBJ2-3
CASRTVTDTQYF
TGTGCCAGCAGGACAGTCACAGATACGCAGTATTTT
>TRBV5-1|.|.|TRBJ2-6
CASSLLASGANVLTF
TGCGCCAGCAGCTTGTTAGCCTCTGGGGCCAACGTCCTGACTTTC
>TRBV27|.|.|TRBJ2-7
CASSTHGAYEQYF
TGTGCCAGCAGTACCCACGGGGCCTACGAGCAGTACTTC
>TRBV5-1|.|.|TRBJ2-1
CASSLQGGEQFF
TGCGCCAGCAGCTTACAGGGTGGTGAGCAGTTCTTC
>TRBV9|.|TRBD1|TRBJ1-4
CASSLRQGLTNEKLFF
TGTGCCAGCAGCTTAAGACAGGGACTAACTAATGAAAAACTGTTTTTT
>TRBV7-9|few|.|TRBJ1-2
CASSLGAGPNYGYTF
TGTGCCAGCAGCTTAGGGGCAGGGCCTAACTATGGCTACACCTTC
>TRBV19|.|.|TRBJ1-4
CASSIDPGTNEKLFF
TGTGCCAGTAGTATAGATCCAGGGACTAATGAAAAACTGTTTTTT
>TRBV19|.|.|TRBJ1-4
CASTRGILTNEKLFF
TGTGCCAGTACCCGGGGAATTTTGACTAATGAAAAACTGTTTTTT
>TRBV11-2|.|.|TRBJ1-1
CASSLDKEGDTEAFF
TGTGCCAGCAGCTTAGACAAGGAGGGGGACACTGAAGCTTTCTTT
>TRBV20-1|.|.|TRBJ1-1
CSARDSNAAFF
TGCAGTGCTAGAGACTCTAATGCAGCTTTCTTT
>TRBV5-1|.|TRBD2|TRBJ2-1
CASRGTSGGQGQFF
TGCGCCAGCAGGGGGACTAGCGGGGGCCAGGGGCAGTTCTTC
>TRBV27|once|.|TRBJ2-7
CASSLAGTYEQYF
TGTGCCAGCAGTTTAGCAGGGACCTACGAGCAGTACTTC
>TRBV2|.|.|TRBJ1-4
CATEERNEKLFF
TGTGCCACAGAGGAACGGAATGAAAAACTGTTTTTT